The present T cell receptor (beta chain) was sequenced within a study of immune characterization of retroperitoneal liposarcoma. Trimming pared 0 bases from V and 8 bases from J, leaving 13 bases between. The germline CDR1 and CDR2 sequences are MNHNY and SVGAGI (reference sequence). The CDR3 consists of 14 residues. TCRdb ran MiXCR on the PCR reads and lists one entry per CDR3 protein. The sample lists approximately 9,600 distinct CDR3 sequences; around 30% were seen once. The sequence was collected from a male donor with retroperitoneal liposarcoma. Sequenced input: tumor tissue. This rearrangement joins TRBV6-6 to TRBJ1-2; maybe TRBD1 (6 bases). This CDR3 is CASSYSLQGEGYTF. The CDR3 nucleotides are TGTGCCAGCAGTTACTCGTTACAGGGTGAGGGCTACACCTTC.